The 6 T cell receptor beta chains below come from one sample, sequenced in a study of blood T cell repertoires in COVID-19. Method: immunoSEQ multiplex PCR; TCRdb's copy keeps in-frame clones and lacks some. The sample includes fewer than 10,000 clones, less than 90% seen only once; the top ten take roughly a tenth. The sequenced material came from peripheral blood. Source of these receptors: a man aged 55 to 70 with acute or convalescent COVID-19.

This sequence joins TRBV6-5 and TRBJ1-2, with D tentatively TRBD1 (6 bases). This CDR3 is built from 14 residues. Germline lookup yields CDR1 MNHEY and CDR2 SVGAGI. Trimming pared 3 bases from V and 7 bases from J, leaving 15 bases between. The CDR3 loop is CASSYTNRDSGYTF. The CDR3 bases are TGTGCCAGCAGTTATACGAACAGGGATTCTGGCTACACCTTC.

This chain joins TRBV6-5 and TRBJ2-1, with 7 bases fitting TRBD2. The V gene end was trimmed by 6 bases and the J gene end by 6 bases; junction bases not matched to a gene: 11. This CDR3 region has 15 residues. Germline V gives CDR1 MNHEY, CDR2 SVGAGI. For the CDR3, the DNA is TGTGCCAGCAGGACCCCCGGCGGGAGAGTCAATGAGCAGTTCTTC. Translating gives CASRTPGGRVNEQFF.

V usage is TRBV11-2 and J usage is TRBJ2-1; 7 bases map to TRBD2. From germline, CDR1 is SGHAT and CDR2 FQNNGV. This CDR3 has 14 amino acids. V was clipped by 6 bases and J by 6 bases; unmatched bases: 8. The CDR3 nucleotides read TGTGCCAGCAGATCTTCCGGGACTACCAATGAGCAGTTCTTC. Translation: CASRSSGTTNEQFF.

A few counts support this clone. CDR3 nucleotides: TGTGCCAGTAAGGGGGGGGGCGGCTACACCTTC. Translating it yields CASKGGGGYTF. The V and J genes are TRBV6-5 and TRBJ1-2; tentative D call: TRBD1 (6 bases). CDR3 length: 11 residues. With 9 bases removed from V and 8 bases from J, the gap between germline ends came to 13 bases. Germline CDR1 MNHEY, CDR2 SVGAGI.

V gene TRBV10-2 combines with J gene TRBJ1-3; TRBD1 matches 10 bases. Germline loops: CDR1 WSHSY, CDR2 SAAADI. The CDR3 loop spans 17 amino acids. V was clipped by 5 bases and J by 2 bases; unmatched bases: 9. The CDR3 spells CASSRYYGTGAGNTIYF. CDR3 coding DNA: TGCGCCAGCAGTAGATACTATGGGACAGGGGCTGGAAACACCATATATTTT.

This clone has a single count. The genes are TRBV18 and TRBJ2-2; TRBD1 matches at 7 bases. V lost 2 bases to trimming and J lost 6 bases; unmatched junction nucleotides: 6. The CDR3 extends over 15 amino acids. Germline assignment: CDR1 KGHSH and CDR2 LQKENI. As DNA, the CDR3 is TGTGCCAGCTCACCAACTTCAACAGGGGCCGGGGAGCTGTTTTTT. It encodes CASSPTSTGAGELFF.